These 28 T cell receptor beta chains were sequenced from one sample in a study of tumour-infiltrating T cells in Burkitt lymphoma. Data came from immunoSEQ multiplex PCR; TCRdb stores just in-frame clones and leaves some out. This sample carries 5,500 to 7,500 clones, roughly a tenth of them seen once, and the ten largest clones take around 2.4%. The sample was tumor tissue. Receptors were obtained from a human donor with diffuse large B-cell lymphoma.

This clone has a single count. Other DNA sequences of this sample code for an identical CDR3. The chain combines TRBV6-1 with TRBJ1-5; D not certain. Trimming pared 7 bases from V and 0 bases from J, leaving 10 bases between. The CDR3 consists of 14 residues. Germline CDR1 reads MNHNS; CDR2 reads SASEGT. DNA of the CDR3: TGTGCCAGCACGCAGATCTATAGCAATCAGCCCCAGCATTTT. It is translated as CASTQIYSNQPQHF.

In its sample, this clone was seen a few times. The chain links TRBV27 to TRBJ1-1, with unresolved D. V was cut by 8 bases and J by 1 base, with 14 bases left in between. This CDR3 is built from 14 residues. Germline CDR1 and CDR2: MNHEY and SMNVEV (reference sequence). The CDR3 region has the DNA TGTGCCAGCTCCCTTTACGGAAGGAACACTGAAGCTTTCTTT. Translation: CASSLYGRNTEAFF.

This clone was recorded a few times. The chain couples TRBV5-1 to TRBJ1-1, with D tentatively TRBD1 (5 bases). V was trimmed by 3 bases and J by 0 bases, leaving 15 bases between them. The CDR3 runs to 16 residues. Germline V CDR1 and CDR2: SGHRS, YFSETQ. In DNA, the CDR3 is TGCGCCAGCAGCTCACCTCCGGGACGGATGAACACTGAAGCTTTCTTT. Residues: CASSSPPGRMNTEAFF. Together with reference TRBV5-1 and TRBJ1-1, the CDR3 gives the full variable domain: KAGVTQTPRYLIKTRGQQVTLSCSPISGHRSVSWYQQTPGQGLQFLFEYFSETQRNKGNFPGRFSGRQFSNSRSEMNVSTLELGDSALYLCASSSPPGRMNTEAFFGQGTRLTVV.

V and J are TRBV19 and TRBJ2-3, with D hard to call. Trimming took 3 bases from V and 2 from J, leaving 12 bases between them. This CDR3 is built from 15 residues. Germline CDR1 LNHDA, CDR2 SQIVND (reference sequence). CDR3 region: CASSILDPSTDTQYF. The CDR3 DNA reads TGTGCCAGTAGTATTTTAGACCCTTCCACAGATACGCAGTATTTT.

This chain joins TRBV5-6 and TRBJ1-2; D unclear. V gave up 0 bases and J gave up 2 bases, with 2 bases separating them. Germline V gene lookup returns CDR1 SGHDT and CDR2 YYEEEE. This CDR3 is 12 amino acids long. The CDR3 sequence: CASSLGNYGYTF. The CDR3 DNA reads as TGTGCCAGCAGCTTGGGCAACTATGGCTACACCTTC. Variable domain in full (rest from reference TRBV5-6 and TRBJ1-2): DAGVTQSPTHLIKTRGQQVTLRCSPKSGHDTVSWYQQALGQGPQFIFQYYEEEERQRGNFPDRFSGHQFPNYSSELNVNALLLGDSALYLCASSLGNYGYTFGSGTRLTVV.

This clone was counted a few times. This chain joins TRBV2 and TRBJ2-7; 7 positions match TRBD1. Per germline, CDR1 SNHLY and CDR2 FYNNEI. There are 14 residues in the CDR3. Unmatched junction bases numbered 7, after V lost 6 bases and J lost 2 bases. The CDR3 loop reads CASSRPDRAYEQYF. The CDR3 DNA sequence: TGTGCCAGCAGCCGCCCTGACAGGGCCTACGAGCAGTACTTC.

The sample holds a few counts of this clone. This chain uses TRBV6-6 with TRBJ2-2; D gene ambiguous. In germline, CDR1 is MNHNY, CDR2 SVGAGI (reference sequence). Between the trimmed V and J ends, which lost 4 bases and 4 bases, there was a span of 13 bases. The CDR3 has 15 amino acids. The CDR3 nucleotides are TGTGCCAGCAGTTGGGTCTCATCGGCCACCGGGGAGCTGTTTTTT. Amino acids: CASSWVSSATGELFF.

This clone has just a few counts. The chain combines TRBV18 with TRBJ1-5, with TRBD1 matching over 7 bases. Per the germline V gene, CDR1 is KGHSH and CDR2 is LQKENI. The V gene end was trimmed by 0 bases and the J gene end by 3 bases; junction bases not matched to a gene: 8. This CDR3 comprises 17 residues. CDR3 nucleotide sequence: TGTGCCAGCTCACCACCGCCAGGGGGGAATCACAATCAGCCCCAGCATTTT. Encoded protein: CASSPPPGGNHNQPQHF.

There are a few counts of this clone. At the DNA level, this CDR3 is encoded by other sequences in the same sample as well. The chain combines TRBV19 with TRBJ2-1; the match to TRBD1 covers 9 bases. This CDR3 comprises 15 residues. With V trimmed by 7 bases and J by 5 bases, 9 bases remained unmatched. In germline, CDR1 is LNHDA, CDR2 SQIVND (reference sequence). CDR3 sequence: CASTTLQGAHNEQFF. The CDR3 nucleotides are TGTGCCAGTACCACCTTACAGGGGGCGCACAATGAGCAGTTCTTC.

This chain connects TRBV4-2 to TRBJ1-3, with a weak D call TRBD1 (5 bases). The germline V gene encodes CDR1 LGHNA and CDR2 YNFKEQ. This CDR3 contains 16 residues. With 5 bases removed from V and 0 bases from J, the gap between germline ends came to 14 bases. The CDR3 sequence: CASSYSTQDSGNTIYF. The CDR3 nucleotides read TGTGCCAGCAGCTACTCAACACAGGACTCTGGAAACACCATATATTTT.

The chain carries TRBV4-3 and TRBJ2-1; D not certain. CDR3 length equals 15 residues. The germline V and J ends were trimmed by 0 bases and 6 bases, with 12 bases remaining between them. Germline CDR1 LGHNA, CDR2 YSLEER. The CDR3 region has the DNA TGCGCCAGCAGCCAAGATGGGCGTGCGCGCAATGAGCAGTTCTTC. This translates into CASSQDGRARNEQFF.

This clone was seen only a few times. The genes are TRBV7-9 and TRBJ2-2; no definite D call. Trimming left V 1 base short and J 7 bases short, with 16 bases between. The CDR3 runs to 16 residues. Germline V gene lookup returns CDR1 SEHNR and CDR2 FQNEAQ (reference sequence). The CDR3 bases are TGTGCCAGCAGCTTAGAAGGGTTCGAGTCGATCGGGGAGCTGTTTTTT. Amino acid sequence: CASSLEGFESIGELFF.

The chain has TRBV2 and TRBJ1-1; D remains ambiguous. The CDR3 totals 15 residues. V was cut by 4 bases and J by 1 base, with 13 bases left in between. Germline assignment: CDR1 SNHLY and CDR2 FYNNEI. CDR3 region: CASSVRASWNTEAFF. The CDR3 DNA is TGTGCCAGCAGTGTGAGAGCGAGCTGGAACACTGAAGCTTTCTTT.

This clone was observed a handful of times. This chain uses TRBV19 with TRBJ2-2; D is possibly TRBD2 (6 bases). From germline, CDR1 is LNHDA and CDR2 SQIVND (reference sequence). There are 15 residues in the CDR3. Between the trimmed V and J ends, which lost 5 bases and 6 bases, there was a span of 16 bases. CDR3 residues: CASSAGLATAGELFF. In DNA form, the CDR3 reads TGTGCCAGTAGTGCGGGACTGGCTACGGCCGGGGAGCTGTTTTTT.

The chain is built from TRBV19 and TRBJ2-1; TRBD1 is a possible D gene (6 bases). The CDR3 has 13 amino acids. Trimming pared 6 bases from V and 9 bases from J, leaving 15 bases between. Looked up from germline, CDR1 is LNHDA and CDR2 is SQIVND (reference sequence). The CDR3 region has the DNA TGTGCCAGTAGGGGGGACACCCGGGGTGAGCAGTTCTTC. Translation gives CASRGDTRGEQFF.

There are a few counts of this clone. The chain's CDR3 is CASSLRIGGRDTDTQYF. The CDR3 nucleotides are TGTGCCAGCAGCTTACGAATAGGGGGCAGGGACACAGATACGCAGTATTTT. This chain joins TRBV7-9 and TRBJ2-3; 7 positions agree with TRBD1. Germline-derived CDR1 and CDR2 are SEHNR and FQNEAQ (reference sequence). The CDR3 totals 17 residues. V was pared by 2 bases and J by 2 bases, with 10 bases of the junction left unmatched. Looking up the rest from reference TRBV7-9 and TRBJ2-3 gives the full variable domain: DTGVSQNPRHKITKRGQNVTFRCDPISEHNRLYWYRQTLGQGPEFLTYFQNEAQLEKSRLLSDRFSAERPKGSFSTLEIQRTEQGDSAMYLCASSLRIGGRDTDTQYFGPGTRLTVL.

The rearrangement joins TRBV27 to TRBJ1-2; 7 nucleotides agree with TRBD1. Unmatched junction bases numbered 8, after V lost 6 bases and J lost 7 bases. The CDR3 is 13 residues long. The germline gives CDR1 MNHEY, CDR2 SMNVEV (reference sequence). CDR3 in DNA: TGTGCCAGCAGAAGCGGACAGGTTCCTGGCTACACCTTC. Amino acid sequence: CASRSGQVPGYTF.

The V gene is TRBV5-1, the J gene TRBJ2-3, with D unclear. The germline V and J ends were trimmed by 0 bases and 3 bases, with 8 bases remaining between them. Looked up from germline, CDR1 is SGHRS and CDR2 is YFSETQ. This CDR3 spans 14 amino acids. The DNA for the CDR3 is TGCGCCAGCAGCTTGGCCAGCTCGACAGATACGCAGTATTTT. It specifies CASSLASSTDTQYF. The full variable domain, completed using reference TRBV5-1 and TRBJ2-3, is KAGVTQTPRYLIKTRGQQVTLSCSPISGHRSVSWYQQTPGQGLQFLFEYFSETQRNKGNFPGRFSGRQFSNSRSEMNVSTLELGDSALYLCASSLASSTDTQYFGPGTRLTVL.

J is TRBJ2-1 and V is TRBV1; TRBD2 was called by the table and not checked on the DNA. TRBV1 is a pseudogene locus. This CDR3 spans 17 amino acids. The DNA for the CDR3 is TGCACCAGCAGCCAAGATGGGGGACTGAACTCCTACAATGAGCAGTTCTTC. Translation gives CTSSQDGGLNSYNEQFF.

The chain uses TRBV7-2 and TRBJ2-3; 9 bases are shared with TRBD2. V was clipped by 5 bases and J by 2 bases; unmatched bases: 11. Germline assignment: CDR1 SGHTA and CDR2 FQGNSA. The CDR3 consists of 17 residues. The CDR3 nucleotides are TGTGCCAGCAGCCCATTCCTAGCGGGGATACTCACAGATACGCAGTATTTT. This codes for CASSPFLAGILTDTQYF.

CDR3 sequence reads: CASSLMGQSQETQYF. DNA for the CDR3: TGCGCCAGCAGCTTGATGGGGCAGTCACAAGAGACCCAGTACTTC. V usage is TRBV5-1 and J usage is TRBJ2-5, with a weak D call TRBD1 (5 bases). V dropped 1 base and J dropped 2 bases, with 12 bases sitting between them. The CDR3 covers 15 residues. Germline-derived CDR1 and CDR2 are SGHRS and YFSETQ.

In its sample, this clone was seen a few times. The chain couples TRBV15 to TRBJ1-3; D not certain. V gave up 5 bases and J gave up 3 bases, with 8 bases separating them. There are 13 residues in the CDR3. CDR1 and CDR2 (germline): LNHNV, YYDKDF (reference sequence). The CDR3 DNA reads as TGTGCCACCAGCTCATTCCTTGGAAACACCATATATTTT. Its translation: CATSSFLGNTIYF.

The chain carries TRBV2 and TRBJ1-2; D not resolved. CDR1 is SNHLY, CDR2 FYNNEI, per germline. There are 12 residues in the CDR3. V lost 8 bases to trimming and J lost 4 bases, with 11 bases between them. The CDR3 here is CASGLGSYGYTF. In DNA form, the CDR3 reads TGTGCCAGCGGACTCGGGAGCTATGGCTACACCTTC.

The chain joins TRBV4-1 to TRBJ2-7; D uncertain. This CDR3 region has 16 residues. Between the trimmed V and J ends, which lost 4 bases and 2 bases, there was a span of 18 bases. The germline V gene has CDR1 MGHRA and CDR2 YSYEKL. CDR3 nucleotide sequence: TGCGCCAGCAGCCCAATGGTAGTTTTTGGGGCCTACGAGCAGTACTTC. Protein sequence: CASSPMVVFGAYEQYF.

The table lists this clone with a few counts. The rearrangement links TRBV9 to TRBJ2-5; D may be TRBD1 (5 bases). The CDR3 totals 15 residues. Trimming took 0 bases from V and 2 from J, leaving 11 bases between them. Germline-derived CDR1 and CDR2 are SGDLS and YYNGEE. As DNA, the CDR3 is TGTGCCAGCAGCGTAGATATACAGGCACAAGAGACCCAGTACTTC. Translating gives CASSVDIQAQETQYF.

The chain employs TRBV9 and TRBJ1-6, with D unclear. The CDR3 totals 15 residues. CDR1 and CDR2 from the germline V gene are SGDLS and YYNGEE. Trimming pared 1 base from V and 0 bases from J, leaving 5 bases between. CDR3 in DNA: TGTGCCAGCAGCGTATCTAGCTCCTATAATTCACCCCTCCACTTT. Amino acids: CASSVSSSYNSPLHF.

This chain connects TRBV14 to TRBJ2-5; D gene ambiguous. The CDR3 is 14 amino acids. Trimming removed 4 bases from V and 2 bases from J, with 11 bases in between. CDR1 SGHDN and CDR2 FVKESK come from the germline V gene. The CDR3 DNA reads TGTGCCAGCAGCCCCCTAATGATTCAAGAGACCCAGTACTTC. Amino acids: CASSPLMIQETQYF.

The CDR3: CASSTRGTGELFF. CDR3 sequence (DNA): TGTGCCAGCAGCACCAGAGGGACCGGGGAGCTGTTTTTT. The chain carries TRBV6-5 and TRBJ2-2; possible D gene TRBD2, 5 bases. CDR3 length: 13 residues. Germline V gives CDR1 MNHEY, CDR2 SVGAGI. Trimming pared 6 bases from V and 5 bases from J, leaving 10 bases between.